A single sample is the source of the 29 T cell receptor beta chains below, sequenced in a study of PD-1 blockade in mismatch repair-deficient tumors. Repertoires were generated with immunoSEQ multiplex PCR, while TCRdb's copy carries only in-frame clones and drops some. Here the sample spans about 63,000 clones, around 88% being singletons. Sequencing used peripheral blood, obtained 52 weeks after starting pembrolizumab. The source is an adult with mismatch repair-deficient cancer.

The V gene is TRBV7-6, the J gene TRBJ1-1; D call uncertain. Between the trimmed V and J ends, which lost 1 base and 3 bases, there was a span of 15 bases. CDR1 and CDR2 (germline): SGHVS, FNYEAQ. The CDR3 is 16 residues long. The CDR3 reads CASSLVVAPTDTEAFF. In nucleotides, the CDR3 is TGTGCCAGCAGCTTAGTTGTCGCGCCAACGGACACTGAAGCTTTCTTT.

The J gene is TRBJ2-7, the V gene TRBV5-1, with 10 bases matching TRBD1. The V gene's germline CDR1 is SGHRS and CDR2 YFSETQ. This CDR3 contains 16 residues. The V and J ends lost 4 bases and 0 bases, in that order; junction bases with no gene match: 7. CDR3 sequence: CASSPAGDRGSYEQYF. The CDR3 DNA reads TGCGCCAGCAGCCCGGCGGGGGACAGGGGCTCCTACGAGCAGTACTTC. Complete variable domain (other parts from reference TRBV5-1 and TRBJ2-7): KAGVTQTPRYLIKTRGQQVTLSCSPISGHRSVSWYQQTPGQGLQFLFEYFSETQRNKGNFPGRFSGRQFSNSRSEMNVSTLELGDSALYLCASSPAGDRGSYEQYFGPGTRLTVT.

The DNA of the CDR3 is TGTGCCTGCCAGACTAGCGGGAAGTCCTACAATGAGCAGTTCTTC. Protein product: CACQTSGKSYNEQFF. V is TRBV30 and J is TRBJ2-1; the match to TRBD2 covers 11 bases. The germline CDR1 and CDR2 sequences are GTSNPN and SVGIG (reference sequence). V lost 6 bases, J lost 1 base, and 5 bases stayed unmatched. The CDR3 contains 15 residues.

The V and J genes are TRBV15 and TRBJ1-1, with D maybe TRBD1 (6 bases). The CDR3 extends over 14 amino acids. The V gene's germline CDR1 is LNHNV and CDR2 YYDKDF (reference sequence). Trimming pared 5 bases from V and 4 bases from J, leaving 14 bases between. The CDR3 DNA reads as TGTGCCACCAGCGGCGACGGACAGATCACTGAAGCTTTCTTT. It specifies CATSGDGQITEAFF.

V is TRBV28 and J is TRBJ2-5; 9 nucleotides line up with TRBD1. The CDR3 covers 13 residues. With V trimmed by 5 bases and J by 5 bases, 3 bases remained unmatched. The germline V gene has CDR1 MDHEN and CDR2 SYDVKM. Here the CDR3 reads CASSVQGAETQYF. CDR3 bases: TGTGCCAGCAGTGTACAGGGGGCCGAGACCCAGTACTTC.

This clone has only one observation. V usage is TRBV7-9 and J usage is TRBJ2-7; 7 bases fit TRBD2. Trimming removed 3 bases from V and 1 base from J; junction bases left unmatched: 6. CDR3 length equals 15 residues. Germline-derived CDR1 and CDR2 are SEHNR and FQNEAQ (reference sequence). CDR3 nucleotide sequence: TGTGCCAGCAGCTTGTATCGGCGGGGGTCCTACGAGCAGTACTTC. Amino acids: CASSLYRRGSYEQYF.

The genes are TRBV11-3 and TRBJ2-5; tentatively, D is TRBD2 (6 bases). This CDR3 comprises 14 residues. The ends were cut back, 2 bases at V and 4 bases at J, with 11 bases in the middle. CDR1 and CDR2 from the germline V gene are SGHNT and YENEEA. CDR3 DNA sequence: TGTGCCAGCAGCTTATCGAGAGCGGGAGAGACCCAGTACTTC. This codes for CASSLSRAGETQYF. Full variable domain (outside the CDR3, taken from reference TRBV11-3 and TRBJ2-5): EAGVVQSPRYKIIEKKQPVAFWCNPISGHNTLYWYLQNLGQGPELLIRYENEEAVDDSQLPKDRFSAERLKGVDSTLKIQPAELGDSAVYLCASSLSRAGETQYFGPGTRLLVL.

The chain uses TRBV28 and TRBJ1-1; D perhaps matches TRBD1 (5 bases). Trimming shortened V by 6 bases and J by 1 base, and 24 bases separated the two germline ends. The CDR3 is made up of 18 amino acids. Germline V gene sequence: CDR1 MDHEN, CDR2 SYDVKM. The CDR3: CASSPRIRERAENTEAFF. CDR3 bases: TGTGCCAGCAGCCCCCGTATCAGGGAAAGGGCAGAGAACACTGAAGCTTTCTTT.

The gene calls are TRBV30 and TRBJ2-7; unclear D gene. V lost 7 bases and J 4 bases, leaving 11 bases between the germline ends. CDR1 GTSNPN and CDR2 SVGIG come from the germline V gene (reference sequence). The CDR3 has 11 residues. The CDR3 bases are TGTGCCTTCGCGGTTGTTTACGAGCAGTACTTC. Translating it yields CAFAVVYEQYF.

The chain couples TRBV4-1 to TRBJ1-1, with TRBD1 as a possible D gene (6 bases). Germline V gives CDR1 MGHRA, CDR2 YSYEKL. The CDR3 contains 14 residues. Trimming left V 0 bases short and J 3 bases short, with 8 bases between. CDR3 sequence (DNA): TGCGCCAGCAGCCAAGATGGACAGTACACTGAAGCTTTCTTT. It is translated as CASSQDGQYTEAFF.

The chain is built from TRBV6-6 and TRBJ2-3; 10 bases align to TRBD2. The CDR3 loop spans 15 amino acids. Germline V CDR1 and CDR2: MNHNY, SVGAGI (reference sequence). The V and J ends lost 4 bases and 1 base, in that order; junction bases with no gene match: 2. CDR3 in amino acids: CASSSGTSGTDTQYF. As DNA, the CDR3 is TGTGCCAGCAGTTCCGGGACTAGCGGCACAGATACGCAGTATTTT.

V and J are TRBV9 and TRBJ1-1; D not certain. This CDR3 spans 18 amino acids. From germline, CDR1 is SGDLS and CDR2 YYNGEE. The V end was cut by 4 bases, the J end by 3 bases, with 25 bases between. The CDR3 DNA sequence: TGTGCCAGCAGCCCCTCCGATGCGGGGAGTCGGTACGACACTGAAGCTTTCTTT. Translating gives CASSPSDAGSRYDTEAFF.

The chain combines TRBV28 with TRBJ1-2; D gene uncertain. The length of the CDR3 is 15 residues. The germline gives CDR1 MDHEN, CDR2 SYDVKM. The V end lost 7 bases, the J end lost 5 bases, and 20 bases lay between the germline ends. The CDR3 DNA reads TGTGCCAGCAACCCTTTAGGGAATGAACTGTATGGCTACACCTTC. Protein product: CASNPLGNELYGYTF.

Written as DNA, the CDR3 is TGCAGCGTTGTTTACTCCGGGGAGCTGTTTTTT. Translated: CSVVYSGELFF. The gene calls are TRBV29-1 and TRBJ2-2; D not resolved. The CDR3 is made up of 11 amino acids. V lost 4 bases to trimming and J lost 6 bases, with 6 bases between them. Germline V lookup: CDR1 SQVTM, CDR2 ANQGSEA.

V gene TRBV4-3 combines with J gene TRBJ2-3, with D perhaps TRBD2 (7 bases). The CDR3 has 16 amino acids. V was clipped by 8 bases and J by 1 base, with 19 bases between them. CDR1 and CDR2 from the germline V gene are LGHNA and YSLEER. CDR3 nucleotide sequence: TGCGCCAGCGGCTTTCTGGGGGCGGGAGGCACAGATACGCAGTATTTT. It encodes CASGFLGAGGTDTQYF.

The chain joins TRBV9 to TRBJ2-7; tentative D call: TRBD2 (7 bases). The V gene's germline CDR1 is SGDLS and CDR2 YYNGEE. V lost 2 bases, J lost 2 bases, and 14 bases lay in between. The CDR3 length is 15 residues. The CDR3 protein is CASSVEGGLPYEQYF. CDR3 DNA: TGTGCCAGCAGCGTCGAGGGGGGGTTGCCCTACGAGCAGTACTTC.

This chain joins TRBV6-6 and TRBJ2-3, with D perhaps matching TRBD2 (6 bases). The V and J ends lost 4 bases and 0 bases respectively, with 14 bases between them. In germline, CDR1 is MNHNY, CDR2 SVGAGI (reference sequence). The CDR3 length is 16 residues. For the CDR3, the DNA is TGTGCCAGCAGTTTCCCTTTAGGGACTAGCACAGATACGCAGTATTTT. It is translated as CASSFPLGTSTDTQYF.

V gene TRBV29-1 combines with J gene TRBJ2-3; unclear D gene. Trimming shortened V by 3 bases and J by 2 bases, and 12 bases separated the two germline ends. The CDR3 sequence is 14 residues long. CDR1 and CDR2 (germline): SQVTM, ANQGSEA. CDR3: CSVEGLRVTDTQYF. For the CDR3, the DNA is TGCAGCGTTGAGGGTCTTCGGGTCACAGATACGCAGTATTTT.

The V gene is TRBV4-1, the J gene TRBJ2-7, with 11 positions matching TRBD2. The V gene's germline CDR1 is MGHRA and CDR2 YSYEKL. After removal of 3 bases from V and 4 bases from J, the junction contained 5 bases not matched to a gene. There are 15 residues in the CDR3. The DNA for the CDR3 is TGCGCCAGCAGCCATCTGACTAGCGGGGTATACGAGCAGTACTTC. Amino acids: CASSHLTSGVYEQYF.

This chain links TRBV7-2 with TRBJ2-5, with unresolved D. The CDR3 runs to 12 residues. CDR1 is SGHTA and CDR2 is FQGNSA in the germline V gene. Trimming took 5 bases from V and 1 from J, leaving 5 bases between them. The DNA of the CDR3 is TGTGCCAGCAGCATGCTCCAAGAGACCCAGTACTTC. Its translation is CASSMLQETQYF.

This rearrangement joins TRBV4-2 to TRBJ2-7, with 8 bases identical to TRBD2. CDR1 is LGHNA, CDR2 YNFKEQ, per germline. The V gene end was trimmed by 1 base and the J gene end by 4 bases; junction bases not matched to a gene: 3. This CDR3 is 14 amino acids long. CDR3 sequence reads: CASSQAGGPYEQYF. As DNA, the CDR3 is TGTGCCAGCAGCCAAGCGGGAGGGCCTTACGAGCAGTACTTC.

This chain joins TRBV7-9 and TRBJ2-3; 7 nucleotides line up with TRBD2. The CDR3 is 16 residues long. With V trimmed by 1 base and J by 2 bases, 6 bases remained unmatched. The germline CDR1 and CDR2 sequences are SEHNR and FQNEAQ (reference sequence). CDR3: CASSLGASGFTDTQYF. The CDR3 DNA follows: TGTGCCAGCAGCTTAGGAGCTAGCGGATTCACAGATACGCAGTATTTT.

This sequence joins TRBV5-4 and TRBJ2-3, with D maybe TRBD2 (6 bases). This CDR3 contains 16 residues. The germline V gene encodes CDR1 SGHNT and CDR2 YYREEE (reference sequence). Trimming took off 1 base at V and 4 bases at J, with 16 bases between the two ends. CDR3 protein: CASSLLSGPGADTQYF. The CDR3 coding sequence is TGTGCCAGCAGCTTGCTGTCCGGCCCGGGGGCAGATACGCAGTATTTT.

This clone was found a few times. The chain recombines TRBV6-5 with TRBJ2-1; D is unclear. The V gene lost 0 bases and the J gene lost 7 bases, with 16 bases spanning the gap. This CDR3 has 16 amino acids. Looked up from germline, CDR1 is MNHEY and CDR2 is SVGAGI. DNA for the CDR3: TGTGCCAGCAGTTACTCGGTCGGGCGGAAAGGGAATGAGCAGTTCTTC. Amino acid sequence: CASSYSVGRKGNEQFF.

V usage is TRBV7-9 and J usage is TRBJ2-1; 14 nucleotides line up with TRBD2. The length of the CDR3 is 18 residues. Germline values: CDR1 SEHNR, CDR2 FQNEAQ (reference sequence). Unmatched junction bases numbered 12, after V lost 5 bases and J lost 6 bases. The CDR3 protein is CASSRRTGLAGDPNEQFF. The CDR3 DNA reads TGTGCCAGCAGCCGAAGGACGGGACTAGCGGGAGATCCCAATGAGCAGTTCTTC.

This rearrangement joins TRBV11-2 to TRBJ2-1; the match to TRBD2 covers 9 bases. The CDR3 spans 15 residues. The J segment lost 7 bases and the V segment lost 1 base, leaving 5 bases of the junction unmatched. CDR1 SGHAT and CDR2 FQNNGV come from the germline V gene. CDR3 in amino acids: CASSLGVSGGNEQFF. The CDR3 DNA follows: TGTGCCAGCAGCTTAGGGGTTAGCGGGGGTAATGAGCAGTTCTTC.

The chain combines TRBV5-1 with TRBJ2-1; 11 bases map to TRBD2. Trimming removed 2 bases from V and 9 bases from J; junction bases left unmatched: 10. CDR3 length equals 16 residues. CDR1 SGHRS and CDR2 YFSETQ come from the germline V gene. The CDR3 here is CASSLLAGGSGGEQFF. As DNA, the CDR3 is TGCGCCAGCAGCTTATTAGCGGGAGGGTCGGGGGGTGAGCAGTTCTTC.

The CDR3 DNA follows: TGTGCCAGCAGTTCCGGGACTAGCAGGACAGATACGCAGTATTTT. This encodes CASSSGTSRTDTQYF. The V gene is TRBV28, the J gene TRBJ2-3, with 9 bases fitting TRBD2. CDR1 MDHEN and CDR2 SYDVKM come from the germline V gene. The CDR3 sequence is 15 residues long. The junction had 5 bases not matched to a gene; V was cut back by 4 bases and J by 3 bases.

This clone was seen a single time. The chain uses TRBV5-1 and TRBJ1-2; D possibly corresponds to TRBD1 (6 bases). The CDR3 is 13 amino acids. The V gene's germline CDR1 is SGHRS and CDR2 YFSETQ. V dropped 4 bases and J dropped 2 bases, with 9 bases sitting between them. CDR3 DNA: TGCGCCAGCAGCCAAGGGACAAACTATGGCTACACCTTC. It yields the protein CASSQGTNYGYTF. The complete variable domain, with remaining parts taken from reference TRBV5-1 and TRBJ1-2, reads KAGVTQTPRYLIKTRGQQVTLSCSPISGHRSVSWYQQTPGQGLQFLFEYFSETQRNKGNFPGRFSGRQFSNSRSEMNVSTLELGDSALYLCASSQGTNYGYTFGSGTRLTVV.